A single sample gave rise to the 16 T cell receptor beta chains below, sequenced in a study of graft-versus-host responses after intestinal transplantation. This table comes from immunoSEQ multiplex PCR, and its TCRdb copy is limited to in-frame clones, with some not included. The table shows 30,000 to 50,000 clones, with nearly 95% occurring only once. These receptors lack a known antigen. The source was unstimulated CD8+ T cells sorted from spleen or lymph node cells, collected before transplant. Receptors were obtained from a human donor who was the organ donor for an intestinal transplant.

The chain employs TRBV4-1 and TRBJ1-4, with TRBD1 matching 7 bases. The CDR3 covers 15 residues. Looked up from germline, CDR1 is MGHRA and CDR2 is YSYEKL. The ends lost 3 bases at V and 9 bases at J; junction bases unmatched: 10. The CDR3 sequence: CASSHSRTGAQKLFF. CDR3 in DNA: TGCGCCAGCAGCCACTCCCGGACAGGAGCACAAAAACTGTTTTTT.

The chain joins TRBV18 to TRBJ1-6; perhaps TRBD1 as D (5 bases). The CDR3 extends over 17 amino acids. Germline V gene sequence: CDR1 KGHSH, CDR2 LQKENI. V lost 2 bases to trimming and J lost 4 bases, with 15 bases between them. CDR3 sequence (DNA): TGTGCCAGCTCACCAGACAGACAAAGAGCGTATAATTCACCCCTCCACTTT. Translated: CASSPDRQRAYNSPLHF.

V usage is TRBV7-2 and J usage is TRBJ2-1; TRBD2 might be the D (7 bases). Germline CDR1 is SGHTA and CDR2 is FQGNSA. Trimming cost V 5 bases and J 4 bases, with 15 bases left between them. The CDR3 is 15 residues long. CDR3 in DNA: TGTGCCAGCAGCGGAGTGGGGGGGCCTTACAATGAGCAGTTCTTC. Translated, it gives CASSGVGGPYNEQFF.

The chain's CDR3 is CASSQMTNYGYTF. CDR3 bases: TGTGCCAGCAGCCAGATGACTAACTATGGCTACACCTTC. This rearrangement joins TRBV14 to TRBJ1-2; D gene unclear. Trimming removed 3 bases from V and 0 bases from J, with 5 bases in between. This CDR3 contains 13 residues. CDR1 SGHDN and CDR2 FVKESK come from the germline V gene.

The chain has TRBV5-5 and TRBJ1-1; no firm D call. Germline loops: CDR1 SGHKS, CDR2 YYEKEE (reference sequence). This CDR3 contains 13 residues. With 0 bases removed from V and 5 bases from J, the gap between germline ends came to 8 bases. The CDR3 DNA is TGTGCCAGCAGCTTGGGCAGCGCAACTGAAGCTTTCTTT. Translation: CASSLGSATEAFF.

This clone was recorded only once. This chain joins TRBV21-1 and TRBJ2-5; the table's D call TRBD2 went unverified against the DNA. TRBV21-1 is flagged as a pseudogene. The CDR3 covers 19 residues. CDR3 coding DNA: TGTGCCAGCAGCAAAGCGGGTCAGAGCGGCGAACTTAATCAAGAGACCCAGTACTTC. Protein product: CASSKAGQSGELNQETQYF.

The chain has TRBV7-8 and TRBJ2-2; weak D call: TRBD1 (6 bases). This CDR3 spans 17 amino acids. The germline V gene encodes CDR1 SGHVS and CDR2 FQNEAQ. V gave up 1 base and J gave up 6 bases, with 18 bases separating them. Here the CDR3 DNA reads TGTGCCAGCAGCTTAGGTTTCCCTCTACAGGGCCCCGGGGAGCTGTTTTTT. Residues: CASSLGFPLQGPGELFF.

This chain joins TRBV4-1 and TRBJ2-1; unclear D gene. The CDR3 covers 16 residues. In germline, CDR1 is MGHRA, CDR2 YSYEKL. V was pared by 7 bases and J by 1 base, with 17 bases between. For the CDR3, the DNA is TGCGCCAGCAATCAGCAGTGGGATCTTTCCTACAATGAGCAGTTCTTC. Its protein product is CASNQQWDLSYNEQFF.

In DNA, the CDR3 is TGTGCCTCCCCGTGGACAGCGGATGGCTACACCTTC. As protein: CASPWTADGYTF. J is TRBJ1-2 and V is TRBV30; a possible D gene is TRBD1 (6 bases). Per the germline V gene, CDR1 is GTSNPN and CDR2 is SVGIG (reference sequence). V lost 7 bases, J lost 6 bases, and 15 bases lay in between. The length of the CDR3 is 12 residues.

V is TRBV4-1 and J is TRBJ1-5; D is unresolved. Germline V lookup: CDR1 MGHRA, CDR2 YSYEKL. The CDR3 runs 14 residues. V was clipped by 0 bases and J by 6 bases, with 9 bases between them. DNA of the CDR3: TGCGCCAGCAGCCAAGATCGGCCTAGTCAGCCCCAGCATTTT. Its protein product is CASSQDRPSQPQHF.

This clone was seen a few times. The genes are TRBV6-6 and TRBJ1-3, with D uncertain. V lost 0 bases and J 2 bases, leaving 8 bases between the germline ends. The CDR3 length is 15 residues. CDR1 MNHNY and CDR2 SVGAGI come from the germline V gene (reference sequence). The CDR3 reads CASSYSEGTGNTIYF. CDR3 bases: TGTGCCAGCAGTTACTCTGAAGGGACTGGAAACACCATATATTTT.

There are a few counts of this clone. The rearrangement links TRBV7-9 to TRBJ2-7; 7 nucleotides align to TRBD2. Germline assignment: CDR1 SEHNR and CDR2 FQNEAQ (reference sequence). V was pared by 1 base and J by 5 bases, with 2 bases of the junction left unmatched. CDR3 length: 13 amino acids. The CDR3 here is CASSLDGGDEQYF. The CDR3 DNA is TGTGCCAGCAGCTTAGATGGGGGGGACGAGCAGTACTTC. Based on the CDR3 plus reference TRBV7-9 and TRBJ2-7, the full variable domain is DTGVSQNPRHKITKRGQNVTFRCDPISEHNRLYWYRQTLGQGPEFLTYFQNEAQLEKSRLLSDRFSAERPKGSFSTLEIQRTEQGDSAMYLCASSLDGGDEQYFGPGTRLTVT.

The CDR3 DNA is TGTGCCAGCAGAGACGGTGAACGCTACGAGCAGTACTTC. It specifies CASRDGERYEQYF. The chain joins TRBV27 to TRBJ2-7; D remains ambiguous. Germline loops: CDR1 MNHEY, CDR2 SMNVEV (reference sequence). The CDR3 contains 13 residues. V was pared by 6 bases and J by 3 bases, with 12 bases between.

The rearrangement links TRBV28 to TRBJ2-7, with D maybe TRBD1 (5 bases). Deletions cut 3 bases from V and 3 bases from J, with 9 bases between. The germline gives CDR1 MDHEN, CDR2 SYDVKM. The CDR3 totals 13 residues. CDR3 residues: CASSFDRGYEQYF. Written as DNA, the CDR3 is TGTGCCAGCAGTTTTGACAGAGGCTACGAGCAGTACTTC.

This clone has only a few counts. This chain joins TRBV4-3 and TRBJ2-5, with D hard to call. CDR3 length equals 15 residues. Germline V gene lookup returns CDR1 LGHNA and CDR2 YSLEER. V shed 0 bases and J shed 1 base, with 9 bases lying between them. CDR3 nucleotides: TGCGCCAGCAGCCAAGATTCGTGGGCCCAAGAGACCCAGTACTTC. Translated: CASSQDSWAQETQYF.

The chain is built from TRBV2 and TRBJ2-5; no clear D. Germline CDR1 and CDR2: SNHLY and FYNNEI. There are 13 residues in the CDR3. V dropped 4 bases and J dropped 0 bases, with 6 bases sitting between them. The CDR3 loop reads CASSALDQETQYF. The CDR3 nucleotides read TGTGCCAGCAGTGCTTTAGACCAAGAGACCCAGTACTTC.